Below, 28 T cell receptor beta chains from the same sample are listed, as sequenced in a study of cytomegalovirus exposure and HLA in healthy donors. A multiplex PCR was run with 60 Vbeta primers and 13 Jbeta primers. Using immunoSEQ multiplex PCR, the repertoire was profiled, and TCRdb retains in-frame clones only, with some absent. This sample has under 150,000 clones; 82% occur once, and the top ten carry approximately 2.3%. The sample consisted of PBMCs. The receptors were sampled from a male donor in good health and CMV-seronegative.

The chain uses TRBV6-5 and TRBJ1-3; D gene uncertain. The CDR3 has 15 amino acids. Trimming removed 0 bases at V and 1 base at J, with 7 bases between. Germline V CDR1 and CDR2: MNHEY, SVGAGI. CDR3 protein: CASSYSRASGNTIYF. CDR3 nucleotides: TGTGCCAGCAGTTACTCGAGGGCATCTGGAAACACCATATATTTT.

As for this clone: The junction and the germline gene differ at one end; a read error may be behind it. V and J are TRBV7-7 and TRBJ2-3; possible D gene TRBD1, 6 bases. The germline V gene has CDR1 SSHAT and CDR2 FNYEAQ (reference sequence). This CDR3 is built from 15 residues. In DNA form, the CDR3 reads TGTGCTAGCACCGCCGGGACAAGTTCCACAGATACGCAGTATTTT. Translation: CASTAGTSSTDTQYF.

CDR3 in amino acids: CASSHGQGAGAGELFF. The CDR3 nucleotides read TGTGCCAGCAGTCACGGACAGGGAGCGGGCGCCGGGGAGCTGTTTTTT. This chain connects TRBV27 to TRBJ2-2; 8 bases are shared with TRBD1. The ends lost 5 bases at V and 6 bases at J; junction bases unmatched: 11. CDR1 MNHEY and CDR2 SMNVEV come from the germline V gene (reference sequence). The length of the CDR3 is 16 residues.

This clone was recorded once. The CDR3 DNA is TGTGCCAGCAGGATAGCGGGAGAGGGCACAGATACGCAGTATTTT. This encodes CASRIAGEGTDTQYF. The chain recombines TRBV6-5 with TRBJ2-3; 9 nucleotides agree with TRBD2. The junction had 5 bases not matched to a gene; V was cut back by 6 bases and J by 1 base. This CDR3 region has 15 residues. CDR1 MNHEY and CDR2 SVGAGI come from the germline V gene.

The chain combines TRBV18 with TRBJ2-5, with 9 bases aligning to TRBD2. J was trimmed by 4 bases and V by 3 bases; bases with no gene match: 6. Germline V CDR1 and CDR2: KGHSH, LQKENI. This CDR3 has 15 residues. Here the CDR3 reads CASSPSSGVGETQYF. The CDR3 region has the DNA TGTGCCAGCTCACCCTCTAGCGGGGTGGGAGAGACCCAGTACTTC.

CDR3 DNA: TGCGCCAGCAGGATAGCGGGAGAGAGCACCGGGGAGCTGTTTTTT. This codes for CASRIAGESTGELFF. This chain connects TRBV4-1 to TRBJ2-2, with 9 bases identical to TRBD2. J was trimmed by 4 bases and V by 6 bases; bases with no gene match: 6. The CDR3 loop spans 15 amino acids. In germline, CDR1 is MGHRA, CDR2 YSYEKL.

A word on this clone: The same CDR3 also results from other DNA sequences found in this sample. The J gene is TRBJ2-1, the V gene TRBV7-3, with 12 bases identical to TRBD2. CDR3 length: 15 amino acids. CDR1 is SGHTA and CDR2 is FQGTGA in the germline V gene. V trimming: 6 bases; J trimming: 4 bases; junction bases outside the gene matches: 4. The CDR3 loop is CASSSGLAGYNEQFF. In DNA, the CDR3 is TGTGCCAGCAGTTCTGGACTAGCGGGATACAATGAGCAGTTCTTC.

The J gene is TRBJ1-5, the V gene TRBV6-5, with D possibly TRBD1 on 6 matching bases. Trimming stripped 6 bases from V and 3 bases from J, with 12 bases between. Germline V gives CDR1 MNHEY, CDR2 SVGAGI. The CDR3 extends over 14 amino acids. The CDR3, as DNA: TGTGCCAGCAGCCTTGGGGGCCCCAATCAGCCCCAGCATTTT. Its protein is CASSLGGPNQPQHF.

This chain's CDR3 is CASSVEDRDTEAFF. The DNA of the CDR3 is TGTGCCAGCAGCGTCGAGGACAGGGACACTGAAGCTTTCTTT. The gene calls are TRBV9 and TRBJ1-1; 8 positions match TRBD1. CDR1 SGDLS and CDR2 YYNGEE come from the germline V gene. After removal of 2 bases from V and 3 bases from J, the junction contained 3 bases not matched to a gene. The CDR3 sequence is 14 residues long.

This clone was found once. The chain's CDR3 is CASSLAGAGDNEQFF. DNA of the CDR3: TGTGCCAGCAGCTTAGCGGGGGCCGGGGACAATGAGCAGTTCTTC. The gene calls are TRBV7-9 and TRBJ2-1; D possibly corresponds to TRBD1 (6 bases). This CDR3 has 15 residues. V was cut by 0 bases and J by 5 bases, with 11 bases left in between. CDR1 SEHNR and CDR2 FQNEAQ come from the germline V gene (reference sequence).

To note about this clone: This sample also contains other DNA sequences that code for the same CDR3. The gene calls are TRBV7-9 and TRBJ1-2; perhaps TRBD1 as D (5 bases). The germline CDR1 and CDR2 sequences are SEHNR and FQNEAQ (reference sequence). This CDR3 spans 13 amino acids. Trimming took off 5 bases at V and 8 bases at J, with 15 bases between the two ends. CDR3 sequence reads: CASSPGQGGGYTF. The CDR3 DNA is TGTGCCAGCAGCCCCGGGCAGGGTGGAGGCTACACCTTC.

The CDR3 nucleotides are TGTGCCAGCAGTTATGGACAGACCGGTTCCTACGAGCAGTACTTC. This gives the protein CASSYGQTGSYEQYF. This sequence joins TRBV28 and TRBJ2-7, with a possible D match to TRBD1 (6 bases). The germline gives CDR1 MDHEN, CDR2 SYDVKM. Between the trimmed V and J ends, which lost 4 bases and 1 base, there was a span of 14 bases. The CDR3 has 15 residues.

The V and J genes are TRBV29-1 and TRBJ2-3, with TRBD2 matching 7 bases. This CDR3 has 17 amino acids. The germline gives CDR1 SQVTM, CDR2 ANQGSEA. V trimming: 1 base; J trimming: 3 bases; junction bases outside the gene matches: 13. The CDR3 DNA sequence: TGCAGCGTTGAAGGGGGGGGTGAGGGGAGGTTTACAGATACGCAGTATTTT. This encodes CSVEGGGEGRFTDTQYF.

The rearrangement links TRBV5-1 to TRBJ2-7, with TRBD1 as a possible D gene (6 bases). The V gene's germline CDR1 is SGHRS and CDR2 YFSETQ. The CDR3 loop spans 13 amino acids. The V end lost 5 bases, the J end lost 2 bases, and 11 bases lay between the germline ends. This CDR3 is CASRQGETYEQYF. The CDR3 nucleotides read TGCGCCAGCAGACAGGGAGAGACCTACGAGCAGTACTTC.

This sequence joins TRBV7-2 and TRBJ2-3; D remains ambiguous. The ends were cut back, 5 bases at V and 2 bases at J, with 14 bases in the middle. Germline CDR1 SGHTA, CDR2 FQGNSA. The CDR3 extends over 15 amino acids. CDR3 region: CASSPSRGNTDTQYF. Here the CDR3 DNA reads TGTGCCAGCAGCCCCTCGCGCGGTAACACAGATACGCAGTATTTT.

The chain joins TRBV5-6 to TRBJ1-2; 7 bases line up with TRBD1. V lost 4 bases, J lost 0 bases, and 9 bases stayed unmatched. Germline CDR1 SGHDT, CDR2 YYEEEE. This CDR3 comprises 16 residues. The CDR3 bases are TGTGCCAGCAGCCCTGGGACAGCCCACGCTAACTATGGCTACACCTTC. Translated, it gives CASSPGTAHANYGYTF. The variable domain in full, completed from reference TRBV5-6 and TRBJ1-2, reads DAGVTQSPTHLIKTRGQQVTLRCSPKSGHDTVSWYQQALGQGPQFIFQYYEEEERQRGNFPDRFSGHQFPNYSSELNVNALLLGDSALYLCASSPGTAHANYGYTFGSGTRLTVV.

The rearrangement links TRBV19 to TRBJ2-7; 10 nucleotides line up with TRBD2. This CDR3 has 15 residues. Germline CDR1 is LNHDA and CDR2 is SQIVND (reference sequence). V lost 6 bases to trimming and J lost 2 bases; unmatched junction nucleotides: 7. The CDR3 DNA follows: TGTGCCAGTAGACCTCGGACTAGCGGCGCCTACGAGCAGTACTTC. Residues: CASRPRTSGAYEQYF.

Only one count was recorded for this clone. The V and J genes are TRBV28 and TRBJ2-3, with 7 bases fitting TRBD2. CDR3 length: 17 residues. The V segment lost 7 bases and the J segment 2 bases; nucleotides outside the gene matches: 15. Looked up from germline, CDR1 is MDHEN and CDR2 is SYDVKM. The CDR3 bases are TGTGCCAGCACCCCGGGGGGTAGACCCACGGACACAGATACGCAGTATTTT. It codes for CASTPGGRPTDTDTQYF.

V gene TRBV6-6 combines with J gene TRBJ1-1; TRBD1 matches at 7 bases. Trimming removed 4 bases from V and 3 bases from J; junction bases left unmatched: 8. The CDR3 sequence is 15 residues long. The V gene's germline CDR1 is MNHNY and CDR2 SVGAGI (reference sequence). In DNA form, the CDR3 reads TGTGCCAGCAGTTCGACGCAGGGGGAAGACACTGAAGCTTTCTTT. It is translated as CASSSTQGEDTEAFF.

The rearrangement links TRBV7-9 to TRBJ1-2, with TRBD1 identical over 9 bases. The CDR3 totals 15 residues. V lost 0 bases, J lost 8 bases, and 7 bases stayed unmatched. Per the germline V gene, CDR1 is SEHNR and CDR2 is FQNEAQ (reference sequence). DNA for the CDR3: TGTGCCAGCAGCTTAGCAGGACAGGGGCTGTGGGGCTACACCTTC. Its protein is CASSLAGQGLWGYTF. The complete variable domain, with remaining parts taken from reference TRBV7-9 and TRBJ1-2, reads DTGVSQNPRHKITKRGQNVTFRCDPISEHNRLYWYRQTLGQGPEFLTYFQNEAQLEKSRLLSDRFSAERPKGSFSTLEIQRTEQGDSAMYLCASSLAGQGLWGYTFGSGTRLTVV.

The V gene is TRBV4-2, the J gene TRBJ2-7; 16 nucleotides line up with TRBD2. The germline V gene encodes CDR1 LGHNA and CDR2 YNFKEQ. CDR3 length: 18 amino acids. Trimming cost V 0 bases and J 1 base; bases outside gene matches: 3. The DNA for the CDR3 is TGTGCCAGCAGCCAAGAGGGACTAGCGGGAGGGCCGTCCTACGAGCAGTACTTC. This encodes CASSQEGLAGGPSYEQYF.

V is TRBV2 and J is TRBJ2-1; TRBD1 might be the D (6 bases). The CDR3 extends over 12 amino acids. Trimming removed 7 bases from V and 4 bases from J, with 8 bases in between. Germline V lookup: CDR1 SNHLY, CDR2 FYNNEI. CDR3 protein: CASIQGYNEQFF. CDR3 DNA: TGTGCCAGCATCCAGGGGTACAATGAGCAGTTCTTC.

The chain couples TRBV27 to TRBJ2-5; the match to TRBD1 covers 7 bases. The better agreement between TRBJ2-7 and the DNA end casts doubt on the J call. This CDR3 is 13 amino acids long. Germline lookup yields CDR1 MNHEY and CDR2 SMNVEV (reference sequence). CDR3: CASRAGGSYEQYF. CDR3 nucleotide sequence: TGTGCCAGCAGGGCAGGGGGCTCCTACGAGCAGTACTTC.

CDR3 region: CASSPRLERSTDTQYF. The DNA for the CDR3 is TGTGCCAGCAGCCCGAGACTAGAGAGGAGCACAGATACGCAGTATTTT. The gene calls are TRBV7-8 and TRBJ2-3; D possibly corresponds to TRBD2 (6 bases). With 5 bases removed from V and 0 bases from J, the gap between germline ends came to 15 bases. The CDR3 is made up of 16 amino acids. Germline V gene sequence: CDR1 SGHVS, CDR2 FQNEAQ.

The chain carries TRBV19 and TRBJ2-1; TRBD1 matches at 9 bases. With 7 bases clipped from V and 4 bases from J, the junction kept 5 bases outside the gene matches. The germline gives CDR1 LNHDA, CDR2 SQIVND (reference sequence). The CDR3 length is 14 residues. The CDR3 bases are TGTGCCAGTAACCCGGGGACAGGGTACAATGAGCAGTTCTTC. Translated: CASNPGTGYNEQFF.

The J gene is TRBJ2-7, the V gene TRBV2; 7 bases are a match to TRBD2. CDR1 is SNHLY, CDR2 FYNNEI, per germline. CDR3 length: 14 residues. With V trimmed by 6 bases and J by 4 bases, 9 bases remained unmatched. For the CDR3, the DNA is TGTGCCAGCAGAAACCTAGCGGAGAATTACGAGCAGTACTTC. Protein product: CASRNLAENYEQYF.

The genes are TRBV27 and TRBJ2-7; 8 nucleotides agree with TRBD2. Germline values: CDR1 MNHEY, CDR2 SMNVEV (reference sequence). V gave up 4 bases and J gave up 4 bases; unmatched junction bases: 6. The CDR3 runs to 14 residues. This CDR3 is CASSSRLARYEQYF. The CDR3 nucleotides are TGTGCCAGCAGTTCCAGACTAGCGAGGTACGAGCAGTACTTC.

The gene calls are TRBV7-9 and TRBJ1-1, with a possible D match to TRBD1 (6 bases). In germline, CDR1 is SEHNR, CDR2 FQNEAQ (reference sequence). V was clipped by 6 bases and J by 8 bases, with 16 bases between them. The CDR3 is 13 amino acids. This chain's CDR3 is CASRVGQLSEAFF. The CDR3 DNA reads TGTGCCAGCAGGGTTGGACAGCTCTCCGAAGCTTTCTTT.